The entry below describes one TCR beta chain. Its antigen is still unknown. The authors amplified TCR beta CDR3 regions from RNA transcripts. First-round RT-PCR used HTBI primers; second-round multiplex PCR followed. TCRdb itself ran the multiplex PCR reads through MiXCR, one entry per CDR3 protein. The profile shows 500,000 to 800,000 distinct CDR3 sequences, approximately 39% of them singletons. The data derive from a study of Graves' ophthalmopathy and Graves' hyperthyroidism. Findings and limits, study-wide: The model reached approximately 70% sensitivity and about 72% specificity for predicting ophthalmopathy progression.

Diagnostic conclusions were grounded in clinical symptoms, serum thyroxine, TRAb, thyroid ultrasound and orbital computed tomography. The sequenced sample was peripheral blood. The source of this sequence is an adult man with Graves' ophthalmopathy.

The CDR3: CASSVSGDGGEQYF. The CDR3 nucleotides are TGTGCCAGCAGTGTATCCGGGGATGGGGGGGAGCAGTACTTC. V gene TRBV2 combines with J gene TRBJ2-7, with D possibly TRBD2 on 6 matching bases. Germline V gene lookup returns CDR1 SNHLY and CDR2 FYNNEI. V shed 4 bases and J shed 7 bases, with 17 bases lying between them. The CDR3 has 14 amino acids.